Each of the 25 T cell receptor beta chains below was sequenced from the same sample in a study of CD8+ T cells in alopecia areata. Isolated RNA was reverse transcribed into cDNA used as the sequencing template. Using immunoSEQ multiplex PCR, the repertoire was profiled, and TCRdb retains in-frame clones only, with some absent. The sample records about 180,000 clones, roughly 50% being singletons. Treatment reported: oral pan-JAK inhibitor, 5-10 mg twice daily. Source: CD4+ T cells sorted from blood, taken at approximately week 60, from a patient treated with tofacitinib. These receptors originate from a human donor with alopecia areata.

The chain combines TRBV29-1 with TRBJ1-1; unclear D gene. CDR3 length equals 14 residues. Germline CDR1 is SQVTM and CDR2 is ANQGSEA. V was pared by 6 bases and J by 4 bases, with 18 bases between. CDR3 nucleotide sequence: TGCAGCGTGGAACCCGGGCCATCAACCACTGAAGCTTTCTTT. Its translation is CSVEPGPSTTEAFF.

This clone was counted only a few times. The chain carries TRBV2 and TRBJ1-6; possible D gene TRBD1, 6 bases. Germline V CDR1 and CDR2: SNHLY, FYNNEI. Trimming left V 6 bases short and J 5 bases short, with 14 bases between. The CDR3 is 15 amino acids. CDR3 DNA: TGTGCCAGCAGGCTAACAGGGAGCGATAATTCACCCCTCCACTTT. Residues: CASRLTGSDNSPLHF.

DNA of the CDR3: TGCAGCGCCACAATACAGGGTGGGGGAAAGGAGACCCAGTACTTC. It translates to CSATIQGGGKETQYF. V gene TRBV29-1 combines with J gene TRBJ2-5, with a weak D call TRBD1 (6 bases). V was pared by 7 bases and J by 5 bases, with 23 bases between. The CDR3 sequence is 15 residues long. Germline V CDR1 and CDR2: SQVTM, ANQGSEA.

The V and J genes are TRBV7-6 and TRBJ2-5; TRBD1 might be the D (5 bases). The V gene's germline CDR1 is SGHVS and CDR2 FNYEAQ. Trimming removed 2 bases at V and 4 bases at J, with 11 bases between. CDR3 length equals 14 residues. The DNA for the CDR3 is TGTGCCAGCAGCTTATTGGTTGGGGCAGAGACCCAGTACTTC. It encodes CASSLLVGAETQYF.

The chain recombines TRBV30 with TRBJ1-2; possible D gene TRBD1, 6 bases. The CDR3 is 13 amino acids. V was trimmed by 0 bases and J by 7 bases, leaving 12 bases between them. Looked up from germline, CDR1 is GTSNPN and CDR2 is SVGIG (reference sequence). This chain's CDR3 is CAWSVQGTVGYTF. The CDR3 coding sequence is TGTGCCTGGAGTGTACAGGGTACGGTTGGCTACACCTTC.

This clone came up a few times. V usage is TRBV2 and J usage is TRBJ1-2; D uncertain. The CDR3 extends over 14 amino acids. Trimming took 6 bases from V and 0 from J, leaving 11 bases between them. Germline CDR1 and CDR2: SNHLY and FYNNEI. CDR3 in DNA: TGTGCCAGCAGGGGCCCCCTAGCTAACTATGGCTACACCTTC. The encoded protein is CASRGPLANYGYTF.

The chain carries TRBV29-1 and TRBJ2-4, with unresolved D. The CDR3 is 13 amino acids. CDR1 is SQVTM, CDR2 ANQGSEA, per germline. V lost 4 bases and J lost 0, with 7 bases in between. CDR3 region: CSVGEVAKNIQYF. The CDR3 nucleotides read TGCAGCGTTGGAGAGGTAGCCAAAAACATTCAGTACTTC.

V gene TRBV7-2 combines with J gene TRBJ2-2, with 7 bases aligning to TRBD1. The germline V gene encodes CDR1 SGHTA and CDR2 FQGNSA. The ends lost 8 bases at V and 7 bases at J; junction bases unmatched: 10. CDR3 length: 14 residues. The CDR3 spells CASGKTGKDGELFF. CDR3 coding DNA: TGTGCCAGCGGAAAGACAGGGAAGGACGGGGAGCTGTTTTTT.

This chain uses TRBV7-3 with TRBJ2-5; 9 positions agree with TRBD2. There are 16 residues in the CDR3. Germline CDR1 is SGHTA and CDR2 is FQGTGA. V shed 0 bases and J 2 bases; nucleotides not matched to a gene: 4. This CDR3 is CASSLTLGLAQETQYF. The CDR3 DNA reads TGTGCCAGCAGCTTAACGCTGGGACTAGCACAAGAGACCCAGTACTTC.

The chain has TRBV6-5 and TRBJ2-3; D assignment may be TRBD1 or TRBD2 (5 bases each). CDR1 is MNHEY, CDR2 SVGAGI, per germline. The ends were cut back, 6 bases at V and 2 bases at J, with 12 bases in the middle. This CDR3 has 14 residues. The CDR3 loop reads CASRIWGTTDTQYF. DNA for the CDR3: TGTGCCAGCAGGATATGGGGGACCACAGATACGCAGTATTTT.

The CDR3 DNA reads TGCGCCAGCGGCGGGGGACACACCGGGGAGCTGTTTTTT. Encoded protein: CASGGGHTGELFF. The rearrangement joins TRBV5-1 to TRBJ2-2; 7 bases agree with TRBD2. Germline lookup yields CDR1 SGHRS and CDR2 YFSETQ. The CDR3 extends over 13 amino acids. The junction had 3 bases not matched to a gene; V was cut back by 7 bases and J by 3 bases.

This chain uses TRBV9 with TRBJ1-1; D perhaps matches TRBD1 (6 bases). The CDR3 extends over 15 amino acids. CDR1 is SGDLS, CDR2 YYNGEE, per germline. With 2 bases removed from V and 1 base from J, the gap between germline ends came to 12 bases. CDR3 region: CASSVSHRANTEAFF. CDR3 DNA: TGTGCCAGCAGCGTGAGTCACAGGGCGAACACTGAAGCTTTCTTT. Full variable domain (outside the CDR3, taken from reference TRBV9 and TRBJ1-1): DSGVTQTPKHLITATGQRVTLRCSPRSGDLSVYWYQQSLDQGLQFLIQYYNGEERAKGNILERFSAQQFPDLHSELNLSSLELGDSALYFCASSVSHRANTEAFFGQGTRLTVV.

The rearrangement joins TRBV5-1 to TRBJ2-5; no clear D gene. From germline, CDR1 is SGHRS and CDR2 YFSETQ. Trimming pared 4 bases from V and 5 bases from J, leaving 6 bases between. The CDR3 length is 11 residues. The CDR3 region has the DNA TGCGCCAGCAGCGTCGCGGAGACCCAGTACTTC. Translation: CASSVAETQYF.

The chain links TRBV5-1 to TRBJ2-7; no clear D. Germline lookup yields CDR1 SGHRS and CDR2 YFSETQ. The CDR3 sequence is 12 residues long. V lost 4 bases and J 6 bases, leaving 11 bases between the germline ends. CDR3 region: CASSQVRGEQYF. The CDR3 nucleotides are TGCGCCAGCAGCCAAGTACGTGGCGAGCAGTACTTC.

As regards this clone: One end of the junction varies from germline; a read error may be responsible. The CDR3 DNA sequence: TGTGCTAGCAGCCGGGACAGTCAAGAGACCCAGTACTTC. Its translation is CASSRDSQETQYF. This chain links TRBV7-7 with TRBJ2-5; 7 positions agree with TRBD1. Germline-derived CDR1 and CDR2 are SSHAT and FNYEAQ (reference sequence). The CDR3 totals 13 residues.

The chain joins TRBV10-3 to TRBJ2-2; a weak D match, TRBD1 (6 bases). Germline-derived CDR1 and CDR2 are ENHRY and SYGVKD. V was pared by 3 bases and J by 3 bases, with 14 bases between. This CDR3 has 16 residues. CDR3 sequence reads: CAISDLTGIYTGELFF. CDR3 DNA sequence: TGTGCCATCAGTGACCTAACAGGGATTTACACCGGGGAGCTGTTTTTT.

The genes are TRBV10-3 and TRBJ2-1; 9 bases are a match to TRBD1. J gave up 6 bases and V 6 bases, and 15 bases lay outside the gene matches. The germline V gene has CDR1 ENHRY and CDR2 SYGVKD. The length of the CDR3 is 17 residues. The CDR3 sequence is CAIRGGQGRLMGNEQFF. The CDR3 DNA sequence: TGTGCCATCAGAGGCGGACAGGGGCGCCTCATGGGCAATGAGCAGTTCTTC.

This chain links TRBV29-1 with TRBJ1-6; D call uncertain. The CDR3 sequence is 12 residues long. Trimming pared 4 bases from V and 6 bases from J, leaving 7 bases between. The germline gives CDR1 SQVTM, CDR2 ANQGSEA. CDR3 DNA sequence: TGCAGCGTTGCTTTGAGTAATTCACCCCTCCACTTT. Protein product: CSVALSNSPLHF.

The chain recombines TRBV9 with TRBJ2-6; no firm D call. Germline V gene lookup returns CDR1 SGDLS and CDR2 YYNGEE. The CDR3 totals 13 residues. Trimming shortened V by 3 bases and J by 2 bases, and 3 bases separated the two germline ends. The CDR3 coding sequence is TGTGCCAGCAGCGGGGCTGGGGCCAACGTCCTGACTTTC. It specifies CASSGAGANVLTF.

This clone was recorded once. V gene TRBV20-1 combines with J gene TRBJ2-1; D is unclear. The CDR3 contains 11 residues. Germline CDR1 and CDR2: DFQATT and SNEGSKA (reference sequence). V was shortened by 6 bases and J by 8 bases, with 11 bases between the two germline ends. CDR3 sequence (DNA): TGCAGTGCACCAAGAAGGGATGAGCAGTTCTTC. Its protein product is CSAPRRDEQFF.

The chain couples TRBV6-5 to TRBJ1-1, with a weak D call TRBD1 (5 bases). The germline V gene has CDR1 MNHEY and CDR2 SVGAGI. CDR3 length: 12 residues. The germline V and J ends were trimmed by 5 bases and 11 bases, with 15 bases remaining between them. The CDR3 DNA follows: TGTGCCAGCAGTGAATGGTCAGGGAATGCTTTCTTT. This gives the protein CASSEWSGNAFF.

The chain couples TRBV5-1 to TRBJ2-7, with D uncertain. V lost 4 bases, J lost 2 bases, and 4 bases lay in between. Germline loops: CDR1 SGHRS, CDR2 YFSETQ. The CDR3 is 11 residues long. In nucleotides, the CDR3 is TGCGCCAGCAGCGATACCTACGAGCAGTACTTC. Its protein is CASSDTYEQYF.

This chain uses TRBV15 with TRBJ2-5, with D perhaps TRBD1 (5 bases). The CDR3 is made up of 14 amino acids. The germline V gene has CDR1 LNHNV and CDR2 YYDKDF (reference sequence). V lost 2 bases and J lost 4, with 11 bases in between. CDR3 sequence (DNA): TGTGCCACCAGCAGACGGACAAATGGAGAGACCCAGTACTTC. Protein sequence: CATSRRTNGETQYF.

The sample holds a few counts of this clone. This chain joins TRBV5-4 and TRBJ2-6; possibly TRBD2 for D (5 bases). This CDR3 has 15 amino acids. Germline V gene data show CDR1 as SGHNT and CDR2 as YYREEE (reference sequence). V lost 1 base, J lost 2 bases, and 7 bases lay in between. The CDR3 bases are TGTGCCAGCAGCTTGAAGGGAGCTGGGGCCAACGTCCTGACTTTC. It is translated as CASSLKGAGANVLTF.

This clone was seen just once. This chain uses TRBV11-2 with TRBJ1-1; D unclear. This CDR3 contains 15 residues. V shed 1 base and J shed 0 bases, with 9 bases lying between them. Germline lookup yields CDR1 SGHAT and CDR2 FQNNGV. CDR3 sequence: CASSLGTAMNTEAFF. As DNA, the CDR3 is TGTGCCAGCAGCTTAGGAACAGCCATGAACACTGAAGCTTTCTTT.